These 7 T cell receptor beta chains originate from one sample sequenced in a study of T cell responses to AZD1222 COVID-19 vaccine. TCRdb's copy holds only in-frame clones and misses some; the assay was immunoSEQ multiplex PCR. The profile shows roughly 110,000 clones, around 92% of them singletons. The sample consisted of peripheral blood, taken 28 days after the second AZD1222 dose. Every receptor here comes from an adult who received the AZD1222 COVID-19 vaccine.

This chain joins TRBV7-4 and TRBJ2-1; D is tentatively TRBD1 or TRBD2 (5 bases each). This CDR3 is built from 18 residues. Trimming pared 4 bases from V and 1 base from J, leaving 20 bases between. CDR1 and CDR2 (germline): SGHVT, SQSDAQ. CDR3 in amino acids: CASSSKTGTKPSYNEQFF. CDR3 sequence (DNA): TGTGCCAGCAGCTCGAAAACCGGGACCAAGCCATCCTACAATGAGCAGTTCTTC.

The CDR3, as DNA: TGTGCCAGCAGCCGGACAGGGACTGAAGCTTTCTTT. Its translation: CASSRTGTEAFF. The chain is built from TRBV12-3 or TRBV12-4 and TRBJ1-1; TRBD1 agrees at 8 bases. The ends lost 6 bases at V and 5 bases at J; junction bases unmatched: 2. CDR3 length: 12 amino acids.

This clone was detected once. The gene calls are TRBV9 and TRBJ2-1, with TRBD1 as a possible D gene (6 bases). This CDR3 has 19 amino acids. Trimming cost V 3 bases and J 0 bases, with 22 bases left between them. The V gene's germline CDR1 is SGDLS and CDR2 YYNGEE. CDR3 loop: CASSAGTRPSGDSYNEQFF. DNA of the CDR3: TGTGCCAGCAGCGCAGGCACCCGCCCCTCAGGGGACTCCTACAATGAGCAGTTCTTC.

The chain combines TRBV5-1 with TRBJ2-3; D remains unclear. The length of the CDR3 is 12 residues. Germline values: CDR1 SGHRS, CDR2 YFSETQ. Trimming took off 0 bases at V and 2 bases at J, with 1 base between the two ends. CDR3 region: CASSLATDTQYF. The CDR3 region has the DNA TGCGCCAGCAGCTTGGCCACAGATACGCAGTATTTT.

The CDR3 sequence is CASSMNRRRGNQPQHF. CDR3 sequence (DNA): TGTGCCAGTAGTATGAATCGTCGAAGGGGCAATCAGCCCCAGCATTTT. The gene calls are TRBV19 and TRBJ1-5, with D unresolved. V was cut by 3 bases and J by 2 bases, with 14 bases left in between. CDR3 size: 16 residues. From germline, CDR1 is LNHDA and CDR2 SQIVND (reference sequence).

The chain links TRBV18 to TRBJ2-2; the D is unclear. Between the trimmed V and J ends, which lost 3 bases and 5 bases, there was a span of 7 bases. The germline CDR1 and CDR2 sequences are KGHSH and LQKENI. This CDR3 is 13 amino acids long. CDR3: CASSPTLTGELFF. CDR3 in DNA: TGTGCCAGCTCACCGACCCTTACCGGGGAGCTGTTTTTT.

V gene TRBV9 combines with J gene TRBJ2-1; 7 bases agree with TRBD2. Germline CDR1 reads SGDLS; CDR2 reads YYNGEE. After removal of 0 bases from V and 6 bases from J, the junction contained 15 bases not matched to a gene. The CDR3 extends over 18 amino acids. The DNA of the CDR3 is TGTGCCAGCAGCGTAGATGCCCAGATCGGGGTAGCGGGCAATGAGCAGTTCTTC. Its protein product is CASSVDAQIGVAGNEQFF.